The clone carrying this T cell receptor (beta chain) came up a few times. Its target is not known. This entry belongs to a study of T-cell memory formation after mild COVID-19. Whole-study results and caveats: Still unconfirmed is whether the second-wave clones peaking on day 37 recognized SARS-CoV-2. A second wave expanding day 15 to 37 was CD4+-biased; contracting clones were balanced.

After 5'RACE with constant-segment primers, TCR alpha and TCR beta cDNA libraries carrying sample barcodes and UMIs were obtained. TCRdb itself ran the 5' RACE reads through MiXCR, one entry per CDR3 protein. The data show about 290,000 distinct CDR3 sequences, with under 20% seen just once and 20% to 25% held by the top ten. Germline V lookup: CDR1 MNHEY, CDR2 SMNVEV (reference sequence). This CDR3 spans 14 amino acids. The V and J ends lost 7 bases and 5 bases respectively, with 18 bases between them. The source is a man aged 18 to 30 who had mild COVID-19 (a few samples of this study predate the infection). Cell type and time point are not known. Material: PBMCs or a T cell subset sorted from them (not recorded which). This chain uses TRBV27 with TRBJ2-7; TRBD2 is a possible D gene (6 bases). CDR3 sequence reads: CASKAPGVGHEQYF. The CDR3 DNA sequence: TGTGCCAGCAAAGCCCCGGGGGTGGGCCACGAGCAGTACTTC.